The 18 T cell receptor beta chains presented below share a single source sample, sequenced in a study of identical twins. MiXCR, applied by TCRdb to the 5' RACE reads, yields one record per CDR3 protein. Of about 530,000 distinct CDR3 sequences in the sample, approximately 20% were seen once. These data are also associated with another study on yellow fever vaccine responses in identical twins.

Sequencing used CD4+ T cells sorted from blood. The receptors were gathered from a woman under 30 in good health.

CDR3 nucleotide sequence: TGTGCCAGCAGCTACGACCCCCGGGCCCCGAGGGACTACACCTTC. Translated: CASSYDPRAPRDYTF. This chain joins TRBV5-5 and TRBJ1-2; D gene ambiguous. The germline CDR1 and CDR2 sequences are SGHKS and YYEKEE (reference sequence). The CDR3 loop spans 15 amino acids. Trimming cost V 3 bases and J 10 bases, with 22 bases left between them.

This clonotype showed up just a few times. V and J are TRBV20-1 and TRBJ2-2; TRBD2 aligns across 13 bases. The CDR3 runs to 15 residues. The V and J ends lost 6 bases and 5 bases, in that order; junction bases with no gene match: 6. Looked up from germline, CDR1 is DFQATT and CDR2 is SNEGSKA (reference sequence). The CDR3 sequence: CSASPGLAGTGELFF. In nucleotides, the CDR3 is TGCAGTGCAAGCCCGGGACTAGCGGGAACCGGGGAGCTGTTTTTT.

V and J are TRBV9 and TRBJ2-3; D not certain. V lost 0 bases and J lost 6, with 11 bases in between. Germline V gene sequence: CDR1 SGDLS, CDR2 YYNGEE. The CDR3 spans 14 residues. The CDR3, as DNA: TGTGCCAGCAGCGTAGGCACTACCAGGGATACGCAGTATTTT. Its protein is CASSVGTTRDTQYF.

This clonotype was detected ten times or more. The rearrangement links TRBV3-1 to TRBJ2-5; D ambiguous. This CDR3 has 12 amino acids. V lost 2 bases and J 2 bases, leaving 3 bases between the germline ends. The germline gives CDR1 LGHDT, CDR2 YNNKEL (reference sequence). CDR3 protein: CASSQTQETQYF. The CDR3 nucleotides are TGTGCCAGCAGCCAAACTCAAGAGACCCAGTACTTC.

This clonotype was detected only a few times. This chain links TRBV10-1 with TRBJ2-3; perhaps D is TRBD1 or TRBD2 (5 bases each). The V end was cut by 4 bases, the J end by 6 bases, with 26 bases between. Germline V gene sequence: CDR1 WNHNN, CDR2 SYGVQD (reference sequence). The CDR3 covers 18 residues. The CDR3 DNA sequence: TGCGCCAGCAGTGCCCCGAGTGAGAGGGGAAAGTCTCTGGATACGCAGTATTTT. It is translated as CASSAPSERGKSLDTQYF.

This clonotype was detected only a few times. The rearrangement links TRBV7-9 to TRBJ2-1; TRBD1 aligns across 10 bases. Losses at the gene ends were 1 base for V and 5 bases for J; bases not matched to a gene: 2. The CDR3 sequence is 15 residues long. Germline V gives CDR1 SEHNR, CDR2 FQNEAQ (reference sequence). CDR3 sequence: CASSLVGTGDNEQFF. The CDR3 DNA sequence: TGTGCCAGCAGCTTAGTCGGGACAGGGGACAATGAGCAGTTCTTC.

The V gene is TRBV5-1, the J gene TRBJ2-5; D gene uncertain. V was cut by 1 base and J by 1 base, with 11 bases left in between. The CDR3 has 15 amino acids. Germline V gene lookup returns CDR1 SGHRS and CDR2 YFSETQ. CDR3 bases: TGCGCCAGCAGCTTGAATGCAAACTCCCAAGAGACCCAGTACTTC. It yields the protein CASSLNANSQETQYF. Together with reference TRBV5-1 and TRBJ2-5, the CDR3 gives the full variable domain: KAGVTQTPRYLIKTRGQQVTLSCSPISGHRSVSWYQQTPGQGLQFLFEYFSETQRNKGNFPGRFSGRQFSNSRSEMNVSTLELGDSALYLCASSLNANSQETQYFGPGTRLLVL.

This clonotype was counted a few times. The chain links TRBV7-2 to TRBJ2-5; D unclear. Germline lookup yields CDR1 SGHTA and CDR2 FQGNSA. Trimming pared 3 bases from V and 6 bases from J, leaving 8 bases between. CDR3 length: 12 residues. The CDR3 loop is CASSFPPQTQYF. As DNA, the CDR3 is TGTGCCAGCAGCTTTCCCCCCCAGACCCAGTACTTC.

This clonotype was found a few times. The chain employs TRBV20-1 and TRBJ1-4, with unresolved D. The CDR3 length is 12 residues. Germline-derived CDR1 and CDR2 are DFQATT and SNEGSKA (reference sequence). The CDR3 here is CSVGRLNEKLFF. Written as DNA, the CDR3 is TGCAGCGTAGGCAGGCTAAATGAAAAACTGTTTTTT.

This clonotype has only a few counts. V is TRBV7-9 and J is TRBJ1-3; D is uncertain. This CDR3 is built from 13 residues. Germline V gene data show CDR1 as SEHNR and CDR2 as FQNEAQ (reference sequence). With 5 bases removed from V and 0 bases from J, the gap between germline ends came to 5 bases. CDR3: CASSENSGNTIYF. The CDR3 DNA reads TGTGCCAGCAGCGAGAACTCTGGAAACACCATATATTTT.

J is TRBJ2-7 and V is TRBV13; 8 nucleotides align to TRBD2. The length of the CDR3 is 15 residues. V was clipped by 5 bases and J by 4 bases; unmatched bases: 10. The germline gives CDR1 PRHDT, CDR2 FYEKMQ (reference sequence). CDR3 bases: TGTGCCAGCAGCCCTCGGTATGCGGGGGGATACGAGCAGTACTTC. It yields the protein CASSPRYAGGYEQYF.

This clonotype was observed a few times. The chain carries TRBV5-1 and TRBJ2-7, with 8 bases identical to TRBD2. Losses at the gene ends were 2 bases for V and 6 bases for J; bases not matched to a gene: 7. Per the germline V gene, CDR1 is SGHRS and CDR2 is YFSETQ. The CDR3 runs 14 residues. In DNA, the CDR3 is TGCGCCAGCAGCTTAGGACTAGCACTGGGCGAGCAGTACTTC. Its protein product is CASSLGLALGEQYF.

This clonotype was recorded a few times. This chain links TRBV7-9 with TRBJ1-1; 8 bases are shared with TRBD1. The germline gives CDR1 SEHNR, CDR2 FQNEAQ (reference sequence). The CDR3 is 15 residues long. The trim removed 3 bases at V and 1 base at J, leaving 4 bases unmatched. This CDR3 is CASSFADRGNTEAFF. DNA of the CDR3: TGTGCCAGCAGCTTCGCCGACAGGGGGAACACTGAAGCTTTCTTT.

This sequence joins TRBV24-1 and TRBJ2-1, with 8 positions matching TRBD1. Trimming at V came to 6 bases and at J to 2 bases, leaving 8 bases not matched to a gene. Germline lookup yields CDR1 KGHDR and CDR2 SFDVKD. CDR3 length equals 16 residues. CDR3 loop: CATSRAGGLTYNEQFF. In nucleotides, the CDR3 is TGTGCCACCAGTCGGGCAGGGGGCCTAACCTACAATGAGCAGTTCTTC.

This clonotype was picked up a small number of times. CDR3 sequence reads: CATSRDAGVGYNEQFF. The DNA for the CDR3 is TGTGCCACCAGCAGAGACGCAGGGGTCGGATACAATGAGCAGTTCTTC. This chain joins TRBV15 and TRBJ2-1; D perhaps matches TRBD1 (6 bases). Germline values: CDR1 LNHNV, CDR2 YYDKDF (reference sequence). V was clipped by 0 bases and J by 4 bases, with 13 bases between them. The CDR3 is made up of 16 amino acids. The variable domain in full, with the rest retrieved from reference TRBV15 and TRBJ2-1, is DAMVIQNPRYQVTQFGKPVTLSCSQTLNHNVMYWYQQKSSQAPKLLFHYYDKDFNNEADTPDNFQSRRPNTSFCFLDIRSPGLGDTAMYLCATSRDAGVGYNEQFFGPGTRLTVL.

This clonotype showed up just a few times. The chain uses TRBV9 and TRBJ2-2; D gene unclear. The germline V and J ends were trimmed by 0 bases and 5 bases, with 5 bases remaining between them. This CDR3 region has 13 residues. Germline V lookup: CDR1 SGDLS, CDR2 YYNGEE. This CDR3 reads CASSVVGTGELFF. The CDR3 DNA reads as TGTGCCAGCAGCGTAGTTGGGACCGGGGAGCTGTTTTTT.

This clonotype was detected only a few times. The gene calls are TRBV20-1 and TRBJ1-5; D gene ambiguous. Trimming took off 4 bases at V and 4 bases at J, with 8 bases between the two ends. CDR1 DFQATT and CDR2 SNEGSKA come from the germline V gene (reference sequence). The CDR3 is 12 residues long. The CDR3 nucleotides are TGCAGTGCTAAAGGAGAAAATCAGCCCCAGCATTTT. Its translation: CSAKGENQPQHF.

This clonotype was picked up a small number of times. J is TRBJ2-3 and V is TRBV5-1, with D perhaps TRBD2 (6 bases). The length of the CDR3 is 14 residues. The germline gives CDR1 SGHRS, CDR2 YFSETQ. Trimming pared 7 bases from V and 2 bases from J, leaving 14 bases between. Here the CDR3 reads CASVPLANTDTQYF. CDR3 nucleotide sequence: TGCGCCAGCGTACCGCTAGCGAACACAGATACGCAGTATTTT.